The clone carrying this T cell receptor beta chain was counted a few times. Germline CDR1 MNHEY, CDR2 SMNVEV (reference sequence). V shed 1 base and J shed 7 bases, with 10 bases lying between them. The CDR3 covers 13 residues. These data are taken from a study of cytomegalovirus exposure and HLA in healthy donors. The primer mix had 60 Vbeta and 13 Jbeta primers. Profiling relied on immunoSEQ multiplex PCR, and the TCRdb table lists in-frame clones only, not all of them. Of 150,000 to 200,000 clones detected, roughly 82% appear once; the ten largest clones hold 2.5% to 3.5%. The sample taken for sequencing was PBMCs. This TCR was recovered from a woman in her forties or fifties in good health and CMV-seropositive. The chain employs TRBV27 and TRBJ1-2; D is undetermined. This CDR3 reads CASSLLSGVGYTF. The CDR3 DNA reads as TGTGCCAGCAGTTTATTGAGTGGTGTTGGCTACACCTTC.